The 19 T cell receptor beta chains listed next were all sequenced from one sample in a study of shared clonotypes between healthy human individuals. Sequencing used immunoSEQ multiplex PCR; TCRdb keeps in-frame clones, though not all of them. The table lists around 2,000,000 clones, roughly 94% of them singletons, with more than 0.1% in the top ten. The specimen sequenced was naive CD4+ T cells sorted from blood. Subset indicated: CD45RA+ positively selected. These receptors were taken from a young man in good health.

The chain employs TRBV29-1 and TRBJ2-1, with TRBD2 identical over 8 bases. The CDR3 extends over 16 amino acids. V shed 6 bases, J shed 0 bases, and the junction held 10 bases outside the gene matches. CDR1 and CDR2 (germline): SQVTM, ANQGSEA. The DNA of the CDR3 is TGCAGCGTCGCCCCGCTAGCGGGCCCCTCCTACAATGAGCAGTTCTTC. Translation gives CSVAPLAGPSYNEQFF.

The chain joins TRBV28 to TRBJ1-2, with 7 bases matching TRBD1. Trimming removed 3 bases from V and 5 bases from J; junction bases left unmatched: 9. This CDR3 has 15 residues. From germline, CDR1 is MDHEN and CDR2 SYDVKM. In DNA, the CDR3 is TGTGCCAGCAGTTTCGGAGCAGGGGGAGGGTATGGCTACACCTTC. Its translation: CASSFGAGGGYGYTF.

The chain uses TRBV11-3 and TRBJ1-2, with 10 bases that match TRBD1. J lost 4 bases, V lost 6 bases, and 5 bases had no gene match. The CDR3 length is 14 residues. Germline V gives CDR1 SGHNT, CDR2 YENEEA. CDR3 in amino acids: CASRRQGAGYGYTF. The CDR3 nucleotides are TGTGCCAGCAGACGACAGGGGGCGGGCTATGGCTACACCTTC.

A note on this clone: Within the sample, other DNA sequences also encode this same CDR3. The chain links TRBV28 to TRBJ2-5, with D perhaps TRBD1 or TRBD2 (5 bases each). The CDR3 runs to 13 residues. V dropped 3 bases and J dropped 5 bases, with 10 bases sitting between them. Germline loops: CDR1 MDHEN, CDR2 SYDVKM. The CDR3 loop reads CASSFGDRETQYF. CDR3 DNA: TGTGCCAGCAGTTTTGGGGACCGGGAGACCCAGTACTTC. Variable domain in full (rest from reference TRBV28 and TRBJ2-5): DVKVTQSSRYLVKRTGEKVFLECVQDMDHENMFWYRQDPGLGLRLIYFSYDVKMKEKGDIPEGYSVSREKKERFSLILESASTNQTSMYLCASSFGDRETQYFGPGTRLLVL.

The chain employs TRBV4-3 and TRBJ1-1; 8 bases fit TRBD1. This CDR3 spans 15 amino acids. The germline V gene has CDR1 LGHNA and CDR2 YSLEER. V was pared by 5 bases and J by 4 bases, with 9 bases of the junction left unmatched. CDR3 DNA: TGCGCCAGCAGCGTTCACCCTACAGGGGGCACTGAAGCTTTCTTT. Amino acid sequence: CASSVHPTGGTEAFF.

This chain uses TRBV18 with TRBJ1-1, with TRBD1 identical over 8 bases. The CDR3 has 15 amino acids. Germline lookup yields CDR1 KGHSH and CDR2 LQKENI. Losses at the gene ends were 0 bases for V and 7 bases for J; bases not matched to a gene: 7. CDR3 sequence: CASSPPMRQGNEAFF. The CDR3 DNA is TGTGCCAGCTCACCACCTATGAGACAGGGGAATGAAGCTTTCTTT.

This chain uses TRBV20-1 with TRBJ2-1, with 7 bases fitting TRBD2. The ends lost 7 bases at V and 10 bases at J; junction bases unmatched: 7. The CDR3 covers 11 residues. CDR1 and CDR2 from the germline V gene are DFQATT and SNEGSKA (reference sequence). This chain's CDR3 is CSGGRAMEQFF. CDR3 in DNA: TGCAGTGGAGGGAGGGCCATGGAGCAGTTCTTC.

The chain combines TRBV29-1 with TRBJ2-2; D uncertain. Trimming stripped 2 bases from V and 3 bases from J, with 7 bases between. Germline CDR1 and CDR2: SQVTM and ANQGSEA. CDR3 length equals 13 residues. The CDR3 coding sequence is TGCAGCGTTGAATCTTCGGACACCGGGGAGCTGTTTTTT. Protein sequence: CSVESSDTGELFF.

V usage is TRBV5-4 and J usage is TRBJ2-7, with D possibly TRBD2 on 5 matching bases. Germline CDR1 reads SGHNT; CDR2 reads YYREEE (reference sequence). Trimming took off 4 bases at V and 3 bases at J, with 17 bases between the two ends. The CDR3 consists of 15 residues. CDR3: CASSGGPTPLYEQYF. CDR3 DNA: TGTGCCAGCAGCGGAGGCCCGACACCCCTCTACGAGCAGTACTTC.

The chain has TRBV6-5 and TRBJ2-7; 7 bases fit TRBD1. This CDR3 has 15 amino acids. J gave up 3 bases and V 4 bases, and 9 bases lay outside the gene matches. CDR1 is MNHEY, CDR2 SVGAGI, per germline. Here the CDR3 reads CASSLRHRGVYEQYF. The DNA for the CDR3 is TGTGCCAGCAGTTTGCGACACAGGGGAGTCTACGAGCAGTACTTC.

This rearrangement joins TRBV4-3 to TRBJ2-7; D is unclear. Between the trimmed V and J ends, which lost 0 bases and 2 bases, there was a span of 11 bases. The germline V gene has CDR1 LGHNA and CDR2 YSLEER. The CDR3 contains 15 residues. The CDR3 here is CASSQEASPTYEQYF. CDR3 nucleotides: TGCGCCAGCAGCCAAGAGGCAAGCCCTACCTACGAGCAGTACTTC.

V gene TRBV2 combines with J gene TRBJ1-1; D is possibly TRBD1 (6 bases). CDR1 and CDR2 from the germline V gene are SNHLY and FYNNEI. This CDR3 region has 13 residues. Between the trimmed V and J ends, which lost 8 bases and 6 bases, there was a span of 16 bases. The CDR3 sequence: CASAGREGAEAFF. CDR3 in DNA: TGTGCCAGCGCTGGACGGGAGGGGGCTGAAGCTTTCTTT.

The chain recombines TRBV19 with TRBJ2-5; 11 bases align to TRBD2. With V trimmed by 5 bases and J by 4 bases, 9 bases remained unmatched. Germline V lookup: CDR1 LNHDA, CDR2 SQIVND (reference sequence). The CDR3 is made up of 16 amino acids. The CDR3 DNA reads as TGTGCCAGTAGTTGGGAACTAGCGGGAGCTCGAGAGACCCAGTACTTC. This translates into CASSWELAGARETQYF.

The genes are TRBV15 and TRBJ1-6; TRBD1 aligns across 10 bases. The ends lost 6 bases at V and 10 bases at J; junction bases unmatched: 6. The CDR3 sequence is 14 residues long. Germline CDR1 and CDR2: LNHNV and YYDKDF (reference sequence). The CDR3 DNA is TGTGCCACCAGGACGACAGGGGGCGGGTCACCCCTCCACTTT. Protein: CATRTTGGGSPLHF.

V usage is TRBV27 and J usage is TRBJ2-3; TRBD2 aligns across 9 bases. V lost 2 bases to trimming and J lost 0 bases; unmatched junction nucleotides: 3. CDR1 is MNHEY, CDR2 SMNVEV, per germline (reference sequence). The CDR3 totals 16 residues. CDR3 region: CASSLEAGGSTDTQYF. Here the CDR3 DNA reads TGTGCCAGCAGTTTAGAGGCGGGGGGGAGCACAGATACGCAGTATTTT.

This chain's CDR3 is CASRSEGVGRNTEAFF. The CDR3 DNA sequence: TGTGCCAGCAGATCAGAGGGGGTGGGACGGAACACTGAAGCTTTCTTT. The chain combines TRBV2 with TRBJ1-1; possible D gene TRBD1, 6 bases. CDR3 length: 16 amino acids. V gave up 6 bases and J gave up 1 base, with 18 bases separating them. Germline loops: CDR1 SNHLY, CDR2 FYNNEI.

A single count supports this clone. This chain joins TRBV29-1 and TRBJ1-1, with D perhaps TRBD1 (6 bases). V was trimmed by 5 bases and J by 0 bases, leaving 16 bases between them. The CDR3 consists of 15 residues. CDR1 is SQVTM, CDR2 ANQGSEA, per germline. The chain's CDR3 is CSVRPFRGLNTEAFF. DNA of the CDR3: TGCAGCGTTAGACCCTTCAGGGGCCTGAACACTGAAGCTTTCTTT.

This clone was seen a handful of times. This chain joins TRBV4-1 and TRBJ2-5; the match to TRBD2 covers 10 bases. V trimming: 4 bases; J trimming: 5 bases; junction bases outside the gene matches: 10. Germline V gives CDR1 MGHRA, CDR2 YSYEKL. The CDR3 sequence is 16 residues long. Written as DNA, the CDR3 is TGCGCCAGCAGCCGGACCGGGACTAGCGTAGGGGAGACCCAGTACTTC. Translation: CASSRTGTSVGETQYF.

The rearrangement uses TRBV5-6 and TRBJ2-7; 7 nucleotides agree with TRBD1. From germline, CDR1 is SGHDT and CDR2 YYEEEE. J gave up 4 bases and V 0 bases, and 13 bases lay outside the gene matches. The CDR3 loop spans 17 amino acids. CDR3 region: CASSLGGSATGRYEQYF. DNA of the CDR3: TGTGCCAGCAGCTTGGGGGGTAGTGCGACAGGGAGATACGAGCAGTACTTC.